This T cell receptor (beta chain) was recorded in a study of CD8 T cells in Susac syndrome. Reverse transcription of about 0.45 to 1 ug RNA was carried out with random hexamers. immunoSEQ multiplex PCR amplified TCR beta CDR3 across 54 Vbeta, 13 Jbeta. One entry per CDR3 protein results from TCRdb running MiXCR on the immunoSEQ multiplex PCR reads. The sample comprises approximately 110,000 distinct CDR3 sequences, 93% of which are singletons, and 0.25% to 0.35% rests with the top ten. A single count supports this clonotype. The germline V gene encodes CDR1 SGDLS and CDR2 YYNGEE. This CDR3 region has 14 residues. V was pared by 9 bases and J by 4 bases, with 9 bases of the junction left unmatched. Peripheral blood CD8+ and CD4+ T cells were profiled by TCR beta sequencing. It was treatment-naive patients with stable or active relapsing-remitting disease who made up the multiple sclerosis controls.

The chain employs TRBV9 and TRBJ2-3; 9 bases fit TRBD2. This sequence was found in a human donor with multiple sclerosis. Sequencing was carried out using CD8+ T cells from PBMCs. Here the CDR3 DNA reads TGTGCCACCTCGTCTAGCGGGGAGGCAGATACGCAGTATTTT. Amino acids: CATSSSGEADTQYF.